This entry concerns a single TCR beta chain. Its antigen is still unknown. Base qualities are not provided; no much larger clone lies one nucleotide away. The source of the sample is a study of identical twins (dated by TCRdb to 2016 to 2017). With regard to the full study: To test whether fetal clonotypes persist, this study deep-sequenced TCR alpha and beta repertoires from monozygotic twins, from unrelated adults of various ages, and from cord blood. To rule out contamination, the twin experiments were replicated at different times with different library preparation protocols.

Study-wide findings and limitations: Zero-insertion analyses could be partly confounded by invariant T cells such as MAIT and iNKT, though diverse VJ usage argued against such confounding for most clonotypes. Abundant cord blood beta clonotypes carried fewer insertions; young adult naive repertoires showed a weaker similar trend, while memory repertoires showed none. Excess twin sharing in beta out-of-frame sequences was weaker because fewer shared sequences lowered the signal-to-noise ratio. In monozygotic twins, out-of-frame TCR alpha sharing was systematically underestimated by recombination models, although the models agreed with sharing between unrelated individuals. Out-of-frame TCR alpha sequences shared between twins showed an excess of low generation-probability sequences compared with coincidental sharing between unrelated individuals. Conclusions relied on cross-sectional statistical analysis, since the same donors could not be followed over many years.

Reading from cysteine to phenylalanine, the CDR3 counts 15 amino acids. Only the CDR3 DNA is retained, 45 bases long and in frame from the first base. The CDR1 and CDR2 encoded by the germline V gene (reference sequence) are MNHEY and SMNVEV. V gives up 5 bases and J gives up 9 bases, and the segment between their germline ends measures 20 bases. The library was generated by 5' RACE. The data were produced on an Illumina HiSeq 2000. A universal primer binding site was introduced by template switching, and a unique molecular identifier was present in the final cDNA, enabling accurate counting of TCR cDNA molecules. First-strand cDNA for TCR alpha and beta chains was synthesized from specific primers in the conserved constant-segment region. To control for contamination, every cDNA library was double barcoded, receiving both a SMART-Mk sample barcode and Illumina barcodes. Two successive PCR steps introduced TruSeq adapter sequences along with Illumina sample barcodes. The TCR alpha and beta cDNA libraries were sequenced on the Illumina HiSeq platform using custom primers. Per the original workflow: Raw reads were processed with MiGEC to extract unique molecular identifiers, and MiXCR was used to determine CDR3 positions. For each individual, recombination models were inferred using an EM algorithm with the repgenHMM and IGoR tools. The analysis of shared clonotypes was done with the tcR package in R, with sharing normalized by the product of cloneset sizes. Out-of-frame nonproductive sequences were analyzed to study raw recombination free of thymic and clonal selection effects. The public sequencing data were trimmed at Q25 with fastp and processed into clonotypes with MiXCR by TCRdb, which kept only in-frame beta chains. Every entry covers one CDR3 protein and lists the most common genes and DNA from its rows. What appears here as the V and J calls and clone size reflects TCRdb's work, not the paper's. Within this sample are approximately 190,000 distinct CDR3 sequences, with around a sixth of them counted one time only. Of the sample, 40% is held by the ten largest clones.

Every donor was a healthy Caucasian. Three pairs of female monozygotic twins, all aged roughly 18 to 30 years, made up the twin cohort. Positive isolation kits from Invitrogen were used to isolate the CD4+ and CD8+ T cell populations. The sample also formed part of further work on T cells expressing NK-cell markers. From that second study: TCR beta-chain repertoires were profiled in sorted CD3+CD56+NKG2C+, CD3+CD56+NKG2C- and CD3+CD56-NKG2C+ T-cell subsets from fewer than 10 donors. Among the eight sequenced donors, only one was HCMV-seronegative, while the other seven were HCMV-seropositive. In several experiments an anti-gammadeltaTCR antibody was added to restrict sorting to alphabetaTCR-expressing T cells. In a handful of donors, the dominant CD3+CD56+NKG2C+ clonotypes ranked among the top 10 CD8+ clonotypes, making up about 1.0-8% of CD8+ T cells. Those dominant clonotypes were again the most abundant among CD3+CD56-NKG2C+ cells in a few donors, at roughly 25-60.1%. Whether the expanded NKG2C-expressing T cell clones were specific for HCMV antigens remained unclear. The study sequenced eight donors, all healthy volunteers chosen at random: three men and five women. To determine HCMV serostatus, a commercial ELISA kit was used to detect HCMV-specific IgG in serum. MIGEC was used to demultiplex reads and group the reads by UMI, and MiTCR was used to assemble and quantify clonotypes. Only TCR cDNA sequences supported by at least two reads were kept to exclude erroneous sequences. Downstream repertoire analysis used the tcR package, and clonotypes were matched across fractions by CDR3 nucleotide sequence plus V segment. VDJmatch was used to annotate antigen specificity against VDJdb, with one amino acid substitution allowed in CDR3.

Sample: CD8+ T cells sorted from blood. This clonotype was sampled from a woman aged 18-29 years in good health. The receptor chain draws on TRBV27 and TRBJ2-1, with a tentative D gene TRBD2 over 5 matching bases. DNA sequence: TGTGCCAGCAGTCCCACCCTTGGGTCTGGAGGTGAGCAGTTCTTC. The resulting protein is CASSPTLGSGGEQFF.